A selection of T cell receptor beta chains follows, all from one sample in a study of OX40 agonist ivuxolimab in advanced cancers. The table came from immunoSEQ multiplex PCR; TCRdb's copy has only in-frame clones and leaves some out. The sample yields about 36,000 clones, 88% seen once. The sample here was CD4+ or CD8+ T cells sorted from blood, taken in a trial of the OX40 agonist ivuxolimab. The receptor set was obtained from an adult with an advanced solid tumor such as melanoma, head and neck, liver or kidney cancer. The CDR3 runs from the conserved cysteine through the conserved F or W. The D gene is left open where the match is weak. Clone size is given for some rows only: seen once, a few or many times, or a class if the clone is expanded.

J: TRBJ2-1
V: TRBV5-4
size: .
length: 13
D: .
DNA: TGTGCCAGCAGCGCCGGGGGCCCGATTGAGCAGTTCTTC
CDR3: CASSAGGPIEQFF

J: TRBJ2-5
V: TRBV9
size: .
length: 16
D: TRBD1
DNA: TGTGCCAGCAGCGAGACAGGGGGGAAAGATCCTGAGACCCAGTACTTC
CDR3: CASSETGGKDPETQYF

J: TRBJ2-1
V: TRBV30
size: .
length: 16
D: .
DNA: TGTGCCTGGAGTGGAGGGTCCCTTCACTCCTACAATGAGCAGTTCTTC
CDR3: CAWSGGSLHSYNEQFF

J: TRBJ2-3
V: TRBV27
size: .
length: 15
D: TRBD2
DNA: TGTGCCAGCAGTTTGGGGACTAGCGGGAGAGATACGCAGTATTTT
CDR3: CASSLGTSGRDTQYF

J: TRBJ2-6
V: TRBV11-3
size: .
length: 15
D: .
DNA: TGTGCCAGCAGCTTAGGGTTAAGTGGGGCCAACGTCCTGACTTTC
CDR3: CASSLGLSGANVLTF

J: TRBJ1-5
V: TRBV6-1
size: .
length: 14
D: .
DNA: TGTGCCAGCAGTGTCGGGACACCTAATCAGCCCCAGCATTTT
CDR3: CASSVGTPNQPQHF

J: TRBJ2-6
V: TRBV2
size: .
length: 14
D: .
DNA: TGTGCCTCAGGGAAGGCATCCGGGGCCAACGTCCTGACTTTC
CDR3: CASGKASGANVLTF

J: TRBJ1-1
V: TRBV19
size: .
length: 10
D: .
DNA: TGTGCCAGTAGTATCGGACCTCTCGTCTTT
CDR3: CASSIGPLVF

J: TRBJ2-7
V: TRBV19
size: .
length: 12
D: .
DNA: TGTGCCAGTAGTATTGGAGGGTACGAGCAGTACTTC
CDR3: CASSIGGYEQYF

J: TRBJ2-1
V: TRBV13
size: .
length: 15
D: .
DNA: TGTGCCAGCAGCCCGACAGGCCCGAATTACAATGAGCAGTTCTTC
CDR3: CASSPTGPNYNEQFF

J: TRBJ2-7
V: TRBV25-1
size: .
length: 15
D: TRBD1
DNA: TGTGCCAGCAGTGAAACCGGGACAGGGGTTTACGAGCAGTACTTC
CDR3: CASSETGTGVYEQYF

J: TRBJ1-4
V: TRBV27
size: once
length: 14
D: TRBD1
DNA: TGTGCCAGCAGGACAGGGGGCGCGAGTGAAAAACTGTTTTTT
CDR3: CASRTGGASEKLFF

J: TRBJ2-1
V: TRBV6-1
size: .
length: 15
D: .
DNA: TGTGCCAGCAGTGAGTGGAGCGACTCCTACAATGAGCAGTTCTTC
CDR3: CASSEWSDSYNEQFF

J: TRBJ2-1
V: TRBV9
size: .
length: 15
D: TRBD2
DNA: TGTGCCAGCAGCCGAGGGACTATTAAAGGCAATGAGCAGTTCTTC
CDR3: CASSRGTIKGNEQFF

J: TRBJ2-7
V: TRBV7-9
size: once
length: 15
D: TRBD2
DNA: TGTGCCAGCAGCCCCAGACTAGCCCAGAACTACGAGCAGTACTTC
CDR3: CASSPRLAQNYEQYF

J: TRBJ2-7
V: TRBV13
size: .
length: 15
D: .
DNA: TGTGCCAGCAGCTTAGTTACGGGGGCAAGTTACGAGCAGTACTTC
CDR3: CASSLVTGASYEQYF

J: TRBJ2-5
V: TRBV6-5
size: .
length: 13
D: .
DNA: TGTGCCAGCAGTCTTGGGGCCGAAGAGACCCAGTACTTC
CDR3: CASSLGAEETQYF

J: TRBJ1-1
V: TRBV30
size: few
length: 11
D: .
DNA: TGTGCCTGGGAGTTGGGCACTGAAGCTTTCTTT
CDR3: CAWELGTEAFF

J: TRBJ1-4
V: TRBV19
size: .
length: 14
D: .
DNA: TGTGCCACGGGGTCCGGGGTGGCTAATGAAAAACTGTTTTTT
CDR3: CATGSGVANEKLFF

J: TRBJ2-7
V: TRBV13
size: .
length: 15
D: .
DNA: TGTGCCAGCAGCCTATCGGTAGCCGTAAACTACGAGCAGTACTTC
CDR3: CASSLSVAVNYEQYF

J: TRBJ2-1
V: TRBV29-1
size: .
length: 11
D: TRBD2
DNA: TGCAGCGTTGTGGGAGGGTATGAGCAGTTCTTC
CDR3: CSVVGGYEQFF

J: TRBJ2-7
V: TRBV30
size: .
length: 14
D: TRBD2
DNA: TGTGCCTGGAGTTGGGCTAGCGGGGAGTACGAGCAGTACTTC
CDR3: CAWSWASGEYEQYF

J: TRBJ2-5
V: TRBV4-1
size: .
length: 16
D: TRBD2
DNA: TGCGCCAGCAGCCCCGGACTAGCGGATTACCAAGAGACCCAGTACTTC
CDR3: CASSPGLADYQETQYF

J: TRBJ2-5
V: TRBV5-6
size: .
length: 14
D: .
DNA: TGTGCCAGCAGCGGGGGCGGGGTGGGAGAGACCCAGTACTTC
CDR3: CASSGGGVGETQYF

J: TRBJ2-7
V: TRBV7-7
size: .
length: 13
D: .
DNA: TGTGCTAGCAGCCCCGGGGACGGCTACGAGCAGTACTTC
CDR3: CASSPGDGYEQYF

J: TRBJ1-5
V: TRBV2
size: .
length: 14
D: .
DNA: TGTGCCAGCAGTGATGGGGATAGCAATCAGCCCCAGCATTTT
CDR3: CASSDGDSNQPQHF

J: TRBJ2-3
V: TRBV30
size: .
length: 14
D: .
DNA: TGTGCCTGGAGTGCGGGCAGGGTTACAGATACGCAGTATTTT
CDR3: CAWSAGRVTDTQYF

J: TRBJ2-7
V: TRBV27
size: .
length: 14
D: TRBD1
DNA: TGTGCCAGCAGTGACAGGGGGCCCTCCTACGAGCAGTACTTC
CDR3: CASSDRGPSYEQYF

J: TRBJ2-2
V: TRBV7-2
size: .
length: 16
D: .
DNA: TGTGCCAGCAGCGGGAGCTTAGCGCGGAACACCGGGGAGCTGTTTTTT
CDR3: CASSGSLARNTGELFF

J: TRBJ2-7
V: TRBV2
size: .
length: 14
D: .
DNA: TGTGCCAGCACCCGGGTAGGGGGTCCCTACGAGCAGTACTTC
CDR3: CASTRVGGPYEQYF

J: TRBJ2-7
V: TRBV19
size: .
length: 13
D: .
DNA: TGTGCCAGTAGTATAGGGAAGGGCTACGAGCAGTACTTC
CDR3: CASSIGKGYEQYF

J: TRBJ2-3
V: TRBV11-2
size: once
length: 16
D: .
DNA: TGTGCCAGCAGCTTAGGTCCGGGACTCTTTTCAGATACGCAGTATTTT
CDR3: CASSLGPGLFSDTQYF

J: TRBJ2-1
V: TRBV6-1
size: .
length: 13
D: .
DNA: TGTGCCAGCAGTAAACAGGCGTACAATGAGCAGTTCTTC
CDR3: CASSKQAYNEQFF

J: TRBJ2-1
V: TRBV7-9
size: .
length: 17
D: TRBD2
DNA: TGTGCCAGCAGCCCAAGGGGACTAGCGGGCCCATACAATGAGCAGTTCTTC
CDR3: CASSPRGLAGPYNEQFF

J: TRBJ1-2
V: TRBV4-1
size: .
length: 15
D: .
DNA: TGCGCCAGCAGCCAAGCACCAGGAATGGACTATGGCTACACCTTC
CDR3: CASSQAPGMDYGYTF

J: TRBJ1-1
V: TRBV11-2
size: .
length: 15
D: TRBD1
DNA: TGTGCCAGCAGCCGCAGGACAGGGGGGTGGACTGAAGCTTTCTTT
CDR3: CASSRRTGGWTEAFF

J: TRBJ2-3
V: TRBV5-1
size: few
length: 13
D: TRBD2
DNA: TGCGCCAGCAGCCTCGCGGGGGGCCGTCCGCAGTATTTT
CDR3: CASSLAGGRPQYF

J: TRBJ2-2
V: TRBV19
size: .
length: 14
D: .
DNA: TGTGCCAGTGGCAGGGTAACGAACACCGGGGAGCTGTTTTTT
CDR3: CASGRVTNTGELFF

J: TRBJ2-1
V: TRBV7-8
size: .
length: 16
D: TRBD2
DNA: TGTGCCAGCAGCCTACGGATAGCGGGAGCATCCAATGAGCAGTTCTTC
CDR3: CASSLRIAGASNEQFF

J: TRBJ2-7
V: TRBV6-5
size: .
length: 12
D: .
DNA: TGTGCCAGCAGTTACTCCCTAGGCGAGCAGTACTTC
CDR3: CASSYSLGEQYF

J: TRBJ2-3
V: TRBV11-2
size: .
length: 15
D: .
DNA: TGTGCCAGCAGCCCGAAGGGGCCGGGCACAGATACGCAGTATTTT
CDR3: CASSPKGPGTDTQYF

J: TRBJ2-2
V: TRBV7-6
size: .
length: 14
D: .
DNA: TGTGCCAGCCTACTGGACCCGAACACCGGGGAGCTGTTTTTT
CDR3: CASLLDPNTGELFF

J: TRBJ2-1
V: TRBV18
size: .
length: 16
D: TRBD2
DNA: TGTGCCAGCTCACGCGGACTAGCGGGAGACTACAATGAGCAGTTCTTC
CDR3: CASSRGLAGDYNEQFF

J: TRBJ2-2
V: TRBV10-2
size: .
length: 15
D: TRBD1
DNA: TGCGCCAGCAGTGAGAAGGGGGCGCGGGCCGGGGAGCTGTTTTTT
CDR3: CASSEKGARAGELFF

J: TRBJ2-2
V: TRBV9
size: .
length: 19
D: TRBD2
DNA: TGTGCCAGCAGCGCCGAATTGGGACTAGCGGGATGGGGCACCGGGGAGCTGTTTTTT
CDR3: CASSAELGLAGWGTGELFF

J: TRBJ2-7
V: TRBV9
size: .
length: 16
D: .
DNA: TGTGCCAGCAGCGTAGGGGGCAGCGTTGGCTCGTGGGAGCAGTACTTC
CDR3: CASSVGGSVGSWEQYF

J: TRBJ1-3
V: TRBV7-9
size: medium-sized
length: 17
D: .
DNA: TGTGCCAGCAGTCCAAACCGGGACACCTTCGCAGGAAACACCATATATTTT
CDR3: CASSPNRDTFAGNTIYF

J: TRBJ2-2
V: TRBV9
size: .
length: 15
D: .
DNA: TGTGCCAGCAGCGGTACCGGGGCCAACACCGGGGAGCTGTTTTTT
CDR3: CASSGTGANTGELFF

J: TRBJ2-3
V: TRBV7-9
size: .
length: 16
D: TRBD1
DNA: TGTGCCAGCAGCTTAGTGGCAGGGGGCTGGGCAGATACGCAGTATTTT
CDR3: CASSLVAGGWADTQYF

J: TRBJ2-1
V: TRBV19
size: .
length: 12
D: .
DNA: TGTGCCAGTAGTATAGCAGAGCGGGAGCAGTTCTTC
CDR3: CASSIAEREQFF